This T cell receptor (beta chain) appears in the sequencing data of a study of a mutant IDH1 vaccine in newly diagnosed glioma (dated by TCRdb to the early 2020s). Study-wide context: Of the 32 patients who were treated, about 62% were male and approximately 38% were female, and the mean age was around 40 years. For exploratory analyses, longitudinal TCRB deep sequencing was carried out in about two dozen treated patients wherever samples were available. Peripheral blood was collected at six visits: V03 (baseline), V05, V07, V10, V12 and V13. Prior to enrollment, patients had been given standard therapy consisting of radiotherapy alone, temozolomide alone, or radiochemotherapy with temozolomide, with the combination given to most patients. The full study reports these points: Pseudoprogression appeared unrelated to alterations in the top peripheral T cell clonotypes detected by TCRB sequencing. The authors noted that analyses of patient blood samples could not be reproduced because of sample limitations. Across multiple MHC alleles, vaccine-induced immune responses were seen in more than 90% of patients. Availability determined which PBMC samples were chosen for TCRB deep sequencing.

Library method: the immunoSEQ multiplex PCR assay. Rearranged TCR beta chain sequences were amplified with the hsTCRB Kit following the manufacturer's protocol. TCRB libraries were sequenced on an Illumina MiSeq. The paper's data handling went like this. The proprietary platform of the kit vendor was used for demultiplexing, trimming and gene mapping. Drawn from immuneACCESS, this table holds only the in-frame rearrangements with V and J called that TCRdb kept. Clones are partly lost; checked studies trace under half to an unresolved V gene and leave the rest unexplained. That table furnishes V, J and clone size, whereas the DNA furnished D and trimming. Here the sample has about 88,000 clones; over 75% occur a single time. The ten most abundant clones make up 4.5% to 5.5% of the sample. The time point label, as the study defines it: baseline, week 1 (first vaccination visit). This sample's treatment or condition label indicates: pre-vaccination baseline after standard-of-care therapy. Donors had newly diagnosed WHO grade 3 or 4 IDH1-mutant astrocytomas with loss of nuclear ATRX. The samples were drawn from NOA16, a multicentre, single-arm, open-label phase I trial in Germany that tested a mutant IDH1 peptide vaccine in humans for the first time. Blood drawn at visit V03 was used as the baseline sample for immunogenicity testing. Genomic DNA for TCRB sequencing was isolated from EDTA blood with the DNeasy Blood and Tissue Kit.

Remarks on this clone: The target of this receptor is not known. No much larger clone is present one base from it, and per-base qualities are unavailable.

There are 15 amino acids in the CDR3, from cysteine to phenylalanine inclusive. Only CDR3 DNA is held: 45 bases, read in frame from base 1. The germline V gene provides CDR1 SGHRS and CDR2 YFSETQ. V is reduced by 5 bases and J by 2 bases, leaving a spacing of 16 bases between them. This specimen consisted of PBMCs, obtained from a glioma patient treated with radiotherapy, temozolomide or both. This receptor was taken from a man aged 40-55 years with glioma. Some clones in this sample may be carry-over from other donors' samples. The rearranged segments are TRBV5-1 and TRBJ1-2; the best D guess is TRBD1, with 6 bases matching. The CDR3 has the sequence CASRAGGLENYGYTF. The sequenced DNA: TGCGCCAGCAGGGCCGGGGGGCTTGAGAACTATGGCTACACCTTC.